This TCR beta chain was captured by sequencing in a study of blood T cell repertoires in COVID-19. Overall study context: Both acute and convalescent COVID-19 samples were obtained from the United States, Italy and Spain.

The CDR3 covers 15 residues. Germline lookup yields CDR1 SGHKS and CDR2 YYEKEE (reference sequence). V was trimmed by 0 bases and J by 1 base, leaving 10 bases between them. Per the authors' pipeline: Estimated nucleated cell counts came from reference gene primer amplification. Using immunoSEQ multiplex PCR, the repertoire was profiled, and TCRdb retains in-frame clones only, with some absent. V, J and clone size derive from that table, while D and trimming were established from the DNA sequence. The repertoire holds 150,000 to 200,000 clones, with over 80% as singletons. The sample taken for sequencing was peripheral blood. The chain carries TRBV5-5 and TRBJ1-1; maybe TRBD1 (6 bases). The sequence came from a woman aged 80 or over with active or convalescent COVID-19. This CDR3 is CASSLDRVRNTEAFF. The CDR3 DNA is TGTGCCAGCAGCTTGGACAGGGTTAGGAACACTGAAGCTTTCTTT.